The 30 T cell receptor beta chains presented below share a single source sample, sequenced in a study of cytomegalovirus exposure and HLA in healthy donors. Amplification used 60 Vbeta primers and 13 Jbeta primers. Data came from immunoSEQ multiplex PCR; TCRdb stores just in-frame clones and leaves some out. The profile shows about 160,000 clones, roughly 88% of them singletons. Sequenced: PBMCs. Source of these receptors: a woman younger than 35 in good health and CMV-seronegative.

The chain recombines TRBV5-4 with TRBJ2-7; D is possibly TRBD1 (5 bases). From germline, CDR1 is SGHNT and CDR2 YYREEE (reference sequence). The CDR3 is 15 amino acids. Between the trimmed V and J ends, which lost 0 bases and 3 bases, there was a span of 13 bases. DNA of the CDR3: TGTGCCAGCAGCTTGGAATCAGGGTTTCGCTACGAGCAGTACTTC. Protein: CASSLESGFRYEQYF.

The CDR3 DNA reads as TGTGCCAGCAGCCCACCTTCCACCAGAAACACTGAAGCTTTCTTT. It translates to CASSPPSTRNTEAFF. The V and J genes are TRBV7-9 and TRBJ1-1; D remains ambiguous. CDR1 is SEHNR and CDR2 is FQNEAQ in the germline V gene (reference sequence). The CDR3 has 15 amino acids. Trimming left V 5 bases short and J 2 bases short, with 15 bases between.

The V gene is TRBV19, the J gene TRBJ1-5, with unresolved D. The CDR3 covers 15 residues. Germline loops: CDR1 LNHDA, CDR2 SQIVND (reference sequence). The germline V and J ends were trimmed by 3 bases and 2 bases, with 11 bases remaining between them. CDR3 nucleotides: TGTGCCAGTAGTATGGAGGGTAGGGGCAATCAGCCCCAGCATTTT. Amino acids: CASSMEGRGNQPQHF.

This clone was found once. The rearrangement links TRBV4-1 to TRBJ1-5; D is perhaps TRBD1 (6 bases). This CDR3 comprises 16 residues. Germline V gene sequence: CDR1 MGHRA, CDR2 YSYEKL. Trimming removed 1 base at V and 0 bases at J, with 10 bases between. CDR3 bases: TGCGCCAGCAGCCAAGGGACAGATTATAGCAATCAGCCCCAGCATTTT. Encoded protein: CASSQGTDYSNQPQHF.

The chain has TRBV25-1 and TRBJ1-6, with 9 nucleotides matching TRBD1. V shed 3 bases, J shed 10 bases, and the junction held 7 bases outside the gene matches. Germline V gene lookup returns CDR1 MGHDK and CDR2 SYGVNS. This CDR3 contains 15 residues. The CDR3 loop reads CASSDPGQGKSPLHF. The CDR3 nucleotides are TGTGCCAGCAGTGATCCGGGACAGGGCAAATCACCCCTCCACTTT.

In regard to this clone: Germline is not matched at one junction end, which may reflect a read error. V and J are TRBV9 and TRBJ2-6; a weak D match, TRBD2 (6 bases). Per germline, CDR1 SGDLS and CDR2 YYNGEE. This CDR3 comprises 17 residues. This CDR3 is CASSVTEGRSGANGLTF. The CDR3 DNA sequence: TGTGCCAGCAGCGTTACGGAGGGCCGCTCTGGGGCCAACGGCCTGACTTTC.

This chain connects TRBV5-1 to TRBJ1-1, with D perhaps matching TRBD1 (6 bases). CDR3 length: 14 residues. The V end lost 2 bases, the J end lost 4 bases, and 12 bases lay between the germline ends. The germline V gene encodes CDR1 SGHRS and CDR2 YFSETQ. The CDR3 nucleotides are TGCGCCAGCAGCTTACAGGGAATGGGCACTGAAGCTTTCTTT. Protein sequence: CASSLQGMGTEAFF.

The gene calls are TRBV2 and TRBJ1-5; possibly TRBD1 for D (6 bases). This CDR3 has 14 amino acids. V lost 1 base to trimming and J lost 7 bases, with 11 bases between them. Germline V gene lookup returns CDR1 SNHLY and CDR2 FYNNEI. CDR3 in DNA: TGTGCCAGCAGTGAAGGCGGGGGCCGGCAGCCCCAGCATTTT. Translation gives CASSEGGGRQPQHF. The whole variable domain, filled in from reference TRBV2 and TRBJ1-5, reads EPEVTQTPSHQVTQMGQEVILRCVPISNHLYFYWYRQILGQKVEFLVSFYNNEISEKSEIFDDQFSVERPDGSNFTLKIRSTKLEDSAMYFCASSEGGGRQPQHFGDGTRLSIL.

In its sample, this clone was seen once. The rearrangement uses TRBV29-1 and TRBJ2-5, with D perhaps TRBD1 (6 bases). V shed 0 bases and J shed 0 bases, with 8 bases lying between them. The CDR3 consists of 14 residues. Germline CDR1 is SQVTM and CDR2 is ANQGSEA. CDR3 in amino acids: CSVEDPGDQETQYF. CDR3 coding DNA: TGCAGCGTTGAAGACCCAGGGGACCAAGAGACCCAGTACTTC.

This chain joins TRBV11-2 and TRBJ2-7; 9 bases are a match to TRBD1. The CDR3 extends over 15 amino acids. Germline loops: CDR1 SGHAT, CDR2 FQNNGV. V was pared by 5 bases and J by 5 bases, with 10 bases of the junction left unmatched. The CDR3 nucleotides are TGTGCCAGCAGCCCCCCCGGGACAGGGACCCACGAGCAGTACTTC. Its protein product is CASSPPGTGTHEQYF.

This clone was observed once. The chain combines TRBV6-5 with TRBJ1-1; TRBD1 aligns across 8 bases. The germline CDR1 and CDR2 sequences are MNHEY and SVGAGI. The V and J ends lost 6 bases and 8 bases, in that order; junction bases with no gene match: 11. The CDR3 totals 14 residues. This chain's CDR3 is CASRTGGGGYEAFF. The CDR3 DNA sequence: TGTGCCAGCAGAACAGGGGGAGGCGGGTACGAAGCTTTCTTT.

About this clone: The same CDR3 is also encoded by other DNA sequences in this sample. The chain carries TRBV5-1 and TRBJ2-3; D may be TRBD1 (5 bases). Germline V gene data show CDR1 as SGHRS and CDR2 as YFSETQ. V dropped 1 base and J dropped 1 base, with 10 bases sitting between them. The CDR3 covers 15 residues. CDR3 coding DNA: TGCGCCAGCAGCTTGTTTGGCAGGGGCACAGATACGCAGTATTTT. It specifies CASSLFGRGTDTQYF.

The genes are TRBV7-9 and TRBJ1-1, with a tentative D call TRBD1 (5 bases). The CDR3 is 16 amino acids. With 1 base removed from V and 3 bases from J, the gap between germline ends came to 15 bases. Looked up from germline, CDR1 is SEHNR and CDR2 is FQNEAQ (reference sequence). This chain's CDR3 is CASSLGGGRRDTEAFF. CDR3 bases: TGTGCCAGCAGCTTAGGGGGCGGACGACGGGACACTGAAGCTTTCTTT. The full variable domain, with the rest looked up from reference TRBV7-9 and TRBJ1-1, is DTGVSQNPRHKITKRGQNVTFRCDPISEHNRLYWYRQTLGQGPEFLTYFQNEAQLEKSRLLSDRFSAERPKGSFSTLEIQRTEQGDSAMYLCASSLGGGRRDTEAFFGQGTRLTVV.

The chain combines TRBV18 with TRBJ1-2; the D gene is possibly TRBD1 (6 bases). Per the germline V gene, CDR1 is KGHSH and CDR2 is LQKENI. V was cut by 4 bases and J by 3 bases, with 9 bases left in between. This CDR3 has 13 residues. CDR3 DNA: TGTGCCAGCTCACTACAGGGAGACTATGGCTACACCTTC. Its protein is CASSLQGDYGYTF.

For this clone: Other DNA sequences in the sample encode the same CDR3. The chain carries TRBV5-1 and TRBJ1-1; TRBD1 is a possible D gene (5 bases). The CDR3 runs 14 residues. Trimming shortened V by 0 bases and J by 5 bases, and 11 bases separated the two germline ends. Germline CDR1 reads SGHRS; CDR2 reads YFSETQ. CDR3 amino acids: CASSLVGGGTEAFF. The DNA of the CDR3 is TGCGCCAGCAGCTTGGTTGGGGGGGGGACTGAAGCTTTCTTT.

V usage is TRBV7-3 and J usage is TRBJ2-3, with 7 nucleotides matching TRBD1. This CDR3 has 13 residues. The trim removed 5 bases at V and 5 bases at J, leaving 4 bases unmatched. Per germline, CDR1 SGHTA and CDR2 FQGTGA. The DNA of the CDR3 is TGTGCCAGCAGCAACAGGGGTGGAGATACGCAGTATTTT. Protein sequence: CASSNRGGDTQYF. Full variable domain (remainder filled in from reference TRBV7-3 and TRBJ2-3): GAGVSQTPSNKVTEKGKYVELRCDPISGHTALYWYRQSLGQGPEFLIYFQGTGAADDSGLPNDRFFAVRPEGSVSTLKIQRTERGDSAVYLCASSNRGGDTQYFGPGTRLTVL.

This sequence joins TRBV18 and TRBJ1-2; TRBD1 matches 7 bases. Germline lookup yields CDR1 KGHSH and CDR2 LQKENI. The CDR3 totals 14 residues. The V gene end was trimmed by 4 bases and the J gene end by 4 bases; junction bases not matched to a gene: 6. The CDR3 sequence: CASSRDRDSYGYTF. The CDR3, as DNA: TGTGCCAGCTCACGAGACCGGGACAGCTATGGCTACACCTTC.

CDR3 loop: CASSLGAEGPQHF. CDR3 in DNA: TGTGCCAGCAGCTTAGGAGCGGAGGGGCCCCAGCATTTT. The chain combines TRBV7-9 with TRBJ1-5; unclear D gene. This CDR3 is 13 amino acids long. Trimming removed 1 base at V and 9 bases at J, with 10 bases between. Germline assignment: CDR1 SEHNR and CDR2 FQNEAQ (reference sequence).

V gene TRBV7-9 combines with J gene TRBJ1-1, with unresolved D. The CDR3 has 13 residues. CDR1 is SEHNR, CDR2 FQNEAQ, per germline (reference sequence). V was shortened by 3 bases and J by 4 bases, with 9 bases between the two germline ends. The CDR3 nucleotides are TGTGCCAGCAGCTTGCGAGAGGTCACTGAAGCTTTCTTT. It translates to CASSLREVTEAFF.

V usage is TRBV7-9 and J usage is TRBJ2-3; 7 bases match TRBD2. V shed 8 bases and J 0 bases; nucleotides not matched to a gene: 8. The CDR3 is 15 residues long. Germline V gene lookup returns CDR1 SEHNR and CDR2 FQNEAQ (reference sequence). CDR3 in DNA: TGTGCCAGCGCTAGAAGCGGGGACAGCACAGATACGCAGTATTTT. It encodes CASARSGDSTDTQYF.

The chain carries TRBV9 and TRBJ1-5; D uncertain. Germline V gene sequence: CDR1 SGDLS, CDR2 YYNGEE. This CDR3 comprises 13 residues. Trimming removed 0 bases at V and 3 bases at J, with 4 bases between. CDR3 sequence: CASSVGDNQPQHF. The CDR3 nucleotides are TGTGCCAGCAGCGTAGGAGACAATCAGCCCCAGCATTTT.

This sequence joins TRBV2 and TRBJ1-2; 8 bases align to TRBD1. The CDR3 is made up of 15 amino acids. CDR1 SNHLY and CDR2 FYNNEI come from the germline V gene. V was pared by 1 base and J by 3 bases, with 4 bases of the junction left unmatched. The DNA for the CDR3 is TGTGCCAGCAGTGAAGGGACAGGGTCTTACTATGGCTACACCTTC. As protein: CASSEGTGSYYGYTF.

The rearrangement joins TRBV5-4 to TRBJ1-1, with D possibly being TRBD1 (5 bases). Trimming took 3 bases from V and 5 from J, leaving 14 bases between them. Germline assignment: CDR1 SGHNT and CDR2 YYREEE (reference sequence). The CDR3 is 14 residues long. This chain's CDR3 is CASSSRVSTTEAFF. CDR3 DNA sequence: TGTGCCAGCAGCTCCAGGGTTTCGACGACTGAAGCTTTCTTT.

The chain carries TRBV5-5 and TRBJ2-7; D is possibly TRBD2 (5 bases). Trimming left V 2 bases short and J 2 bases short, with 14 bases between. Germline-derived CDR1 and CDR2 are SGHKS and YYEKEE (reference sequence). This CDR3 has 15 residues. The CDR3 sequence: CASSLSGPVAYEQYF. In DNA, the CDR3 is TGTGCCAGCAGCTTAAGCGGACCGGTGGCCTACGAGCAGTACTTC. The entire variable domain, with the rest obtained from reference TRBV5-5 and TRBJ2-7, is as follows: DAGVTQSPTHLIKTRGQQVTLRCSPISGHKSVSWYQQVLGQGPQFIFQYYEKEERGRGNFPDRFSARQFPNYSSELNVNALLLGDSALYLCASSLSGPVAYEQYFGPGTRLTVT.

The chain carries TRBV15 and TRBJ1-4; possibly TRBD1 for D (6 bases). CDR1 and CDR2 (germline): LNHNV, YYDKDF (reference sequence). Trimming shortened V by 5 bases and J by 4 bases, and 26 bases separated the two germline ends. The CDR3 runs 19 residues. In DNA form, the CDR3 reads TGTGCCACCAGCGATATCTGGGGTAAAGGCAGGGGTGGTAATGAAAAACTGTTTTTT. Encoded protein: CATSDIWGKGRGGNEKLFF. Filled out from reference TRBV15 and TRBJ1-4, the complete variable domain reads DAMVIQNPRYQVTQFGKPVTLSCSQTLNHNVMYWYQQKSSQAPKLLFHYYDKDFNNEADTPDNFQSRRPNTSFCFLDIRSPGLGDTAMYLCATSDIWGKGRGGNEKLFFGSGTQLSVL.

This clone was recorded a few times. The genes are TRBV5-4 and TRBJ1-1, with TRBD1 as a possible D gene (5 bases). The CDR3 totals 14 residues. Deletions cut 1 base from V and 1 base from J, with 8 bases between. From germline, CDR1 is SGHNT and CDR2 YYREEE (reference sequence). CDR3 residues: CASSLNRRNTEAFF. In DNA, the CDR3 is TGTGCCAGCAGCTTGAACAGGAGGAACACTGAAGCTTTCTTT.

This sequence joins TRBV7-2 and TRBJ1-2; TRBD1 matches at 8 bases. Trimming at V came to 5 bases and at J to 4 bases, leaving 3 bases not matched to a gene. Germline loops: CDR1 SGHTA, CDR2 FQGNSA. The CDR3 covers 13 residues. The CDR3: CASSTGTGYGYTF. The CDR3 DNA sequence: TGTGCCAGCAGCACAGGGACAGGCTATGGCTACACCTTC.

CDR3 sequence reads: CASSLDGGADTQYF. CDR3 nucleotide sequence: TGCGCCAGCAGCTTGGACGGGGGGGCAGATACGCAGTATTTT. V is TRBV5-1 and J is TRBJ2-3; TRBD2 aligns across 8 bases. Germline CDR1 reads SGHRS; CDR2 reads YFSETQ. V trimming: 0 bases; J trimming: 4 bases; junction bases outside the gene matches: 1. The CDR3 loop spans 14 amino acids.

As concerns this clone: The sample contains more than one DNA sequence encoding this CDR3. The chain is built from TRBV6-5 and TRBJ1-2; 8 nucleotides match TRBD1. The germline gives CDR1 MNHEY, CDR2 SVGAGI. V was pared by 5 bases and J by 3 bases, with 2 bases of the junction left unmatched. This CDR3 contains 13 residues. CDR3 loop: CASSPTGDYGYTF. CDR3 nucleotide sequence: TGTGCCAGCAGTCCGACAGGGGACTATGGCTACACCTTC.

The V gene is TRBV19, the J gene TRBJ1-6, with 7 nucleotides matching TRBD1. Germline CDR1 reads LNHDA; CDR2 reads SQIVND (reference sequence). The junction had 19 bases not matched to a gene; V was cut back by 7 bases and J by 13 bases. There are 16 residues in the CDR3. CDR3 protein: CASTEGRDRKSQPLHF. CDR3 coding DNA: TGTGCCAGTACCGAGGGCCGGGACAGAAAAAGTCAGCCCCTCCACTTT.